The 29 T cell receptor beta chains below all came from one sample that was sequenced in a study of CD8 T cells in ankylosing spondylitis. Via MiXCR, TCRdb re-called the 5' RACE reads, giving one row per CDR3 protein. This table holds around 250,000 distinct CDR3 sequences, around 11% found once. The specimen was blood, either unsorted or a sorted T cell fraction (not recorded which). These receptors were obtained from a male donor with ankylosing spondylitis or in good health (not recorded which).

This rearrangement joins TRBV7-2 to TRBJ2-3; possibly TRBD2 for D (5 bases). The length of the CDR3 is 15 residues. From germline, CDR1 is SGHTA and CDR2 FQGNSA. Trimming left V 4 bases short and J 5 bases short, with 16 bases between. In DNA form, the CDR3 reads TGTGCCAGCAGCTACCGTTTGGGCGGGTTAGATACGCAGTATTTT. Translated, it gives CASSYRLGGLDTQYF. The whole variable domain, remainder taken from reference TRBV7-2 and TRBJ2-3, is GAGVSQSPSNKVTEKGKDVELRCDPISGHTALYWYRQSLGQGLEFLIYFQGNSAPDKSGLPSDRFSAERTGGSVSTLTIQRTQQEDSAVYLCASSYRLGGLDTQYFGPGTRLTVL.

The table lists this clonotype with a few counts. This sequence joins TRBV5-1 and TRBJ2-3; 10 bases are a match to TRBD2. V was clipped by 1 base and J by 3 bases; unmatched bases: 11. Germline V CDR1 and CDR2: SGHRS, YFSETQ. CDR3 length: 18 residues. The CDR3: CASSLLAGDVGPTDTQYF. In DNA, the CDR3 is TGCGCCAGCAGCTTGCTAGCGGGGGATGTGGGGCCTACAGATACGCAGTATTTT.

This clonotype was seen many times. The chain recombines TRBV6-1 with TRBJ2-7, with 7 positions matching TRBD1. Germline CDR1 and CDR2: MNHNS and SASEGT. V shed 2 bases, J shed 0 bases, and the junction held 4 bases outside the gene matches. CDR3 size: 15 residues. Written as DNA, the CDR3 is TGTGCCAGCAGTGAACAAACAGGGGCCTCCTACGAGCAGTACTTC. The encoded protein is CASSEQTGASYEQYF.

Comment on this clonotype: This clone may be a read error of a much larger clone one base away. No conserved phenylalanine or tryptophan ends this CDR3, so it is likely a read error. The V call is TRBV6-6, the J call TRBJ1-1; D is uncertain. CDR3 length: 13 residues. Germline CDR1 reads MNHNY; CDR2 reads SVGAGI (reference sequence). The V and J ends lost 6 bases and 3 bases respectively, with 11 bases between them. The CDR3 here is CASSLFGYTEAFL. The DNA of the CDR3 is TGTGCCAGCAGCCTTTTTGGGTACACTGAAGCTTTCTTA.

This clonotype was counted only a few times. V is TRBV9 and J is TRBJ2-3, with D uncertain. Germline CDR1 SGDLS, CDR2 YYNGEE. Trimming removed 2 bases at V and 2 bases at J, with 6 bases between. The CDR3 is 13 residues long. The CDR3 DNA reads TGTGCCAGCAGCGTTCGGGTCACAGATACGCAGTATTTT. It codes for CASSVRVTDTQYF.

Of note for this clonotype: A junction boundary mismatches the germline segment, possibly from a read error. The V call is TRBV18, the J call TRBJ1-6, with D hard to call. The CDR3 runs 9 residues. The germline CDR1 and CDR2 sequences are KGHSH and LQKENI. The CDR3 is CASSPPPHF. The CDR3 DNA reads TGTGCCAGCTCACCACCACCACATTTT.

This clonotype was recorded many times. This sequence joins TRBV5-1 and TRBJ2-5; 9 nucleotides line up with TRBD1. The V gene's germline CDR1 is SGHRS and CDR2 YFSETQ. The CDR3 spans 15 residues. V lost 2 bases, J lost 0 bases, and 2 bases stayed unmatched. The CDR3 DNA reads as TGCGCCAGCAGCTTCGGGACAGGGAACCAAGAGACCCAGTACTTC. This translates into CASSFGTGNQETQYF.

This clonotype was seen many times. The chain has TRBV3-1 and TRBJ2-1, with TRBD1 identical over 11 bases. The CDR3 is made up of 16 amino acids. From germline, CDR1 is LGHDT and CDR2 YNNKEL (reference sequence). Unmatched junction bases numbered 8, after V lost 1 base and J lost 9 bases. In DNA, the CDR3 is TGTGCCAGCAGCCAAGGGGGGACAGGGGGTGCGGGTGAGCAGTTCTTC. This codes for CASSQGGTGGAGEQFF.

Ten or more counts support this clonotype. CDR3 protein: CASSQLRMNEQFF. The DNA for the CDR3 is TGCGCCAGCAGCCAACTCAGGATGAATGAGCAGTTCTTC. This sequence joins TRBV4-1 and TRBJ2-1; no clear D gene. The V gene lost 2 bases and the J gene lost 7 bases, with 9 bases spanning the gap. The CDR3 totals 13 residues. Germline CDR1 is MGHRA and CDR2 is YSYEKL.

This clonotype was seen ten or more times. V and J are TRBV29-1 and TRBJ1-4; D gene uncertain. The V and J ends lost 4 bases and 0 bases respectively, with 9 bases between them. CDR1 is SQVTM, CDR2 ANQGSEA, per germline. CDR3 length equals 14 residues. For the CDR3, the DNA is TGCAGCGTTGCCCACGATGCAACTAATGAAAAACTGTTTTTT. As protein: CSVAHDATNEKLFF.

This clonotype was observed many times. The CDR3 here is CASVRAANFDEQYF. The CDR3 bases are TGTGCCAGCGTTCGGGCGGCGAATTTTGACGAGCAGTACTTC. The chain joins TRBV12-3 or TRBV12-4 to TRBJ2-7; no clear D. This CDR3 spans 14 amino acids. Between the trimmed V and J ends, which lost 8 bases and 5 bases, there was a span of 19 bases.

This clonotype was observed at least ten times. This chain connects TRBV5-5 to TRBJ1-1; 7 bases are shared with TRBD1. Germline V gives CDR1 SGHKS, CDR2 YYEKEE (reference sequence). There are 14 residues in the CDR3. V lost 4 bases, J lost 2 bases, and 5 bases stayed unmatched. This CDR3 is CASSRDRENTEAFF. The DNA of the CDR3 is TGTGCCAGCAGCCGGGACAGAGAAAACACTGAAGCTTTCTTT.

This clonotype was recorded many times. The J gene is TRBJ2-2, the V gene TRBV12-3 or TRBV12-4, with 11 nucleotides matching TRBD2. The CDR3 extends over 18 amino acids. Germline trimming cut 7 bases from V and 3 bases from J; bases unmatched to any gene: 13. DNA for the CDR3: TGTGCCAGCACCCTACTAACTAGCGGGAGCTTGTACACCGGGGAGCTGTTTTTT. Translated: CASTLLTSGSLYTGELFF.

The chain links TRBV5-1 to TRBJ2-3; 16 bases are shared with TRBD2. This CDR3 is built from 19 residues. Trimming at V came to 4 bases and at J to 3 bases, leaving 11 bases not matched to a gene. Per germline, CDR1 SGHRS and CDR2 YFSETQ. The CDR3 loop reads CASSQSPGTSGRDTDTQYF. For the CDR3, the DNA is TGCGCCAGCAGCCAAAGTCCCGGGACTAGCGGGAGGGATACAGATACGCAGTATTTT.

This clonotype was picked up many times. This sequence joins TRBV6-5 and TRBJ1-1; D is possibly TRBD1 (5 bases). Per the germline V gene, CDR1 is MNHEY and CDR2 is SVGAGI. V dropped 0 bases and J dropped 8 bases, with 16 bases sitting between them. CDR3 size: 15 residues. As DNA, the CDR3 is TGTGCCAGCAGTTACTCGAGGTTCGGTGGGACCGAAGCTTTCTTT. As protein: CASSYSRFGGTEAFF.

This clonotype has a count of ten or more. The J gene is TRBJ2-3, the V gene TRBV5-1; tentatively, D is TRBD2 (5 bases). The CDR3 consists of 18 residues. Germline CDR1 reads SGHRS; CDR2 reads YFSETQ. V was shortened by 4 bases and J by 0 bases, with 21 bases between the two germline ends. The CDR3 loop reads CASSPRARSGESTDTQYF. The CDR3 DNA reads as TGCGCCAGCAGCCCAAGGGCTAGAAGTGGGGAGAGCACAGATACGCAGTATTTT.

The genes are TRBV6-2 or TRBV6-3 and TRBJ2-1; D ambiguous. The germline V gene encodes CDR1 MNHEY and CDR2 SVGEGT. Trimming left V 2 bases short and J 7 bases short, with 6 bases between. The CDR3 runs 12 residues. The CDR3 coding sequence is TGTGCCAGCAGTTACGGCAGAAATGAGCAGTTCTTC. Protein: CASSYGRNEQFF.

This clonotype appeared a few times. This sequence joins TRBV20-1 and TRBJ1-5, with 9 bases fitting TRBD1. Trimming at V came to 3 bases and at J to 6 bases, leaving 6 bases not matched to a gene. Germline CDR1 DFQATT, CDR2 SNEGSKA (reference sequence). The CDR3 is 14 amino acids. The CDR3 region has the DNA TGCAGTGCTAGGGACGGGACAGGGCGTCAGCCCCAGCATTTT. Residues: CSARDGTGRQPQHF.

This clonotype was detected only once. The V and J genes are TRBV10-3 and TRBJ2-7, with unresolved D. V lost 7 bases and J lost 6, with 10 bases in between. CDR3 length: 11 residues. CDR1 ENHRY and CDR2 SYGVKD come from the germline V gene. CDR3 DNA sequence: TGTGCCATCAAAGGAGTGGGCGAGCAGTACTTC. Its translation is CAIKGVGEQYF.

This clonotype occurred many times. J is TRBJ2-1 and V is TRBV27; D tentatively reads TRBD1 or TRBD2 (6 bases each). Trimming cost V 5 bases and J 9 bases, with 11 bases left between them. CDR3 length: 12 residues. The germline V gene encodes CDR1 MNHEY and CDR2 SMNVEV (reference sequence). The CDR3 is CASSRGELEQFF. The CDR3, as DNA: TGTGCCAGCAGTAGGGGGGAGCTTGAGCAGTTCTTC.

The CDR3 DNA reads as TGCAGCGTGGTAGGAGATAGCAATCAGCCCCAGCATTTT. This encodes CSVVGDSNQPQHF. V and J are TRBV29-1 and TRBJ1-5; D is ambiguous. The CDR3 length is 13 residues. The ends were cut back, 6 bases at V and 0 bases at J, with 9 bases in the middle. CDR1 SQVTM and CDR2 ANQGSEA come from the germline V gene.

The chain has TRBV28 and TRBJ2-2; no firm D call. V was cut by 6 bases and J by 5 bases, with 16 bases left in between. The CDR3 length is 15 residues. CDR1 and CDR2 (germline): MDHEN, SYDVKM. In DNA form, the CDR3 reads TGTGCCAGCAGGGAAGCTGGTGGTCGGACCGGGGAGCTGTTTTTT. This encodes CASREAGGRTGELFF.

This chain connects TRBV7-9 to TRBJ1-1; perhaps TRBD1 as D (5 bases). V was shortened by 1 base and J by 0 bases, with 9 bases between the two germline ends. Germline loops: CDR1 SEHNR, CDR2 FQNEAQ (reference sequence). The CDR3 loop spans 15 amino acids. CDR3 residues: CASSLGGSVNTEAFF. The DNA for the CDR3 is TGTGCCAGCAGCTTAGGGGGCTCCGTGAACACTGAAGCTTTCTTT.

The sample holds many counts of this clonotype. The chain couples TRBV5-1 to TRBJ2-2, with D unresolved. Per the germline V gene, CDR1 is SGHRS and CDR2 is YFSETQ. The CDR3 runs 15 residues. Trimming left V 3 bases short and J 2 bases short, with 11 bases between. CDR3 in DNA: TGCGCCAGCAGCTCGGGCCTACCTAACACCGGGGAGCTGTTTTTT. Encoded protein: CASSSGLPNTGELFF. Based on the CDR3 plus reference TRBV5-1 and TRBJ2-2, the full variable domain is KAGVTQTPRYLIKTRGQQVTLSCSPISGHRSVSWYQQTPGQGLQFLFEYFSETQRNKGNFPGRFSGRQFSNSRSEMNVSTLELGDSALYLCASSSGLPNTGELFFGEGSRLTVL.

This clonotype was counted at least ten times. This chain connects TRBV7-2 to TRBJ1-2; no clear D. V lost 2 bases and J 8 bases, leaving 18 bases between the germline ends. Germline CDR1 SGHTA, CDR2 FQGNSA. The CDR3 loop spans 15 amino acids. The CDR3 here is CASSLTYGSGSGYTF. CDR3 nucleotides: TGTGCCAGCAGCTTAACTTACGGTAGTGGGAGCGGCTACACCTTC.

This clonotype was counted only a few times. A read error may account for a junction end that differs from germline. The chain joins TRBV20-1 to TRBJ2-7; possibly TRBD1 or TRBD2 for D (5 bases each). Germline V lookup: CDR1 DFQATT, CDR2 SNEGSKA (reference sequence). The CDR3 totals 14 residues. The CDR3 here is CSTRDDGASYEQYF. CDR3 bases: TGCAGTACTAGAGACGACGGGGCATCCTACGAGCAGTACTTC.

This clonotype showed up many times. V and J are TRBV5-1 and TRBJ2-3, with D perhaps matching TRBD1 (5 bases). V lost 4 bases to trimming and J lost 4 bases, with 10 bases between them. Germline lookup yields CDR1 SGHRS and CDR2 YFSETQ. This CDR3 comprises 13 residues. This CDR3 reads CASSPRVPDTQYF. Written as DNA, the CDR3 is TGCGCCAGCAGCCCCAGGGTTCCAGATACGCAGTATTTT.

In its sample, this clonotype was seen many times. This chain connects TRBV6-5 to TRBJ1-1; D possibly corresponds to TRBD1 (6 bases). V lost 6 bases and J 8 bases, leaving 13 bases between the germline ends. This CDR3 has 12 residues. The germline V gene encodes CDR1 MNHEY and CDR2 SVGAGI. The CDR3, as DNA: TGTGCCAGCAGCGGGGGCTTTGGGGAAGCTTTCTTT. It is translated as CASSGGFGEAFF.

The chain joins TRBV6-5 to TRBJ1-1; maybe TRBD1 (5 bases). The CDR3 is 14 amino acids. CDR1 and CDR2 (germline): MNHEY, SVGAGI. V shed 4 bases and J shed 5 bases, with 14 bases lying between them. In DNA form, the CDR3 reads TGTGCCAGCAGTTTAACCCGGGGGATAACTGAAGCTTTCTTT. It codes for CASSLTRGITEAFF.